These T cell receptor beta chains were read from a single sample in a study of T-cell memory formation after mild COVID-19. TCRdb analysed the 5' RACE reads with MiXCR anew, one entry per CDR3 protein. The sample records around 300,000 distinct CDR3 sequences, approximately 19% being singletons. Specimen: PBMCs or a T cell subset sorted from them (not recorded which). Receptor source: a man aged 18 to 29 who had mild COVID-19 (a few samples of this study predate the infection). Cell type and time point are not known. The CDR3 runs from the conserved cysteine through the conserved F or W. D genes are given only for firm matches. Some rows mark clone size as missing; the rest say once, few, many or name a class of expanded clone.

>TRBV6-2/TRBV6-3|.|few|TRBJ2-4
TGTGCCAGCAGTTCCCCTAGCAGGGTCGGCAAAAACATTCAGTACTTC
CASSSPSRVGKNIQYF
>TRBV15|.|many|TRBJ1-2
TGTGCCACCAGTCCCGACCCGTTAGCTAACTATGGCTACACCTTC
CATSPDPLANYGYTF
>TRBV6-1|TRBD1|few|TRBJ2-5
TGTGCCATTACGCCCTCCCGGGACAGCATCCAAGAGACCCAGTACTTC
CAITPSRDSIQETQYF
>TRBV6-6|.|.|TRBJ1-2
TGTGCCAGCAGTCGCAGCACTACTAACTATGGCTACACCTTC
CASSRSTTNYGYTF
>TRBV28|.|.|TRBJ1-2
TGTGCCAGCAGTACCCCCCCAGGGAGATATGGCTACACCTTC
CASSTPPGRYGYTF
>TRBV20-1|.|.|TRBJ1-2
TGCAGTGCTATACCCCTAGCCGTCCTTATGTCGCATGGCTACACCTTC
CSAIPLAVLMSHGYTF
>TRBV11-2|.|few|TRBJ2-3
TGTGCCAGCAGCGGGGGCTCATTTACGTTGCGTACGCAGTATTTT
CASSGGSFTLRTQYF
>TRBV7-9|.|.|TRBJ1-4
TGTGCCAGCAGCTTAGGGACACTGACGAGTGTCGAAAAACTGTTTTTT
CASSLGTLTSVEKLFF
>TRBV7-2|TRBD1|many|TRBJ2-4
TGTGCCAGCAGCGTCTCAGGACAGGGGGACATTCAGTACTTC
CASSVSGQGDIQYF
>TRBV9|TRBD1|.|TRBJ2-5
TGTGCCAGCAGCTCGGGACAGGCGACTCAAGAGACCCAGTACTTC
CASSSGQATQETQYF
>TRBV20-1|.|few|TRBJ2-3
TGCAGTGCTAGAGGAGCCCTCCGGGGTGTAGATACGCAGTATTTT
CSARGALRGVDTQYF
>TRBV20-1|.|.|TRBJ2-5
TGCAGTGCTCCGCAGCAGGGCCAAGAGACCCAGTACTTC
CSAPQQGQETQYF
>TRBV4-1|.|few|TRBJ2-6
TGCGCCAGCAGCCAAGACGACGGATCCGGGGCCAACGTCCTGACTTTC
CASSQDDGSGANVLTF
>TRBV28|.|few|TRBJ1-1
TGTGCCAGCAGTCCTACACGGAGTGAAGCTTTCTTT
CASSPTRSEAFF
>TRBV3-1|.|few|TRBJ2-5
TGTGCCAGCAGCCAAGATTTAGGATCGTACTTC
CASSQDLGSYF
>TRBV12-3/TRBV12-4|.|many|TRBJ2-3
TGTGCCAGCAGTCCCTTCCCCAGGGCCCCAGATACGCAGTATTTT
CASSPFPRAPDTQYF
>TRBV3-1|.|few|TRBJ2-5
TGTGCCAGCAGCCAAGAAGGAGGGGTGGACCAAGAGACCCAGTACTTC
CASSQEGGVDQETQYF
>TRBV6-5|TRBD2|few|TRBJ2-2
TGTGCCAGCAGTTACGCGACTAGCGGGGGGAACACCGGGGAGCTGTTTTTT
CASSYATSGGNTGELFF
>TRBV5-1|TRBD1|.|TRBJ1-2
TGCGCCAGCAGCCCAGGGGGTCAGCAGGGCTACACCTTC
CASSPGGQQGYTF
>TRBV7-2|.|few|TRBJ2-5
TGTGCCAGCAGCCGGTACCAAGAGACCCAGTACTTC
CASSRYQETQYF
>TRBV28|TRBD1|.|TRBJ1-2
TGTGCCGGGGGACAGCCAGGCAACTATGGCTACACCTTC
CAGGQPGNYGYTF
>TRBV19|TRBD2|.|TRBJ2-1
TGTGCCAGTAGGCCATCCTCACGGGGGGATGCTAACTATGAGCAGTTCTTC
CASRPSSRGDANYEQFF
>TRBV5-4|TRBD2|.|TRBJ2-7
TGTGCCAGCAGCACACTAGCGGGGATGTACGAGCAGTACTTC
CASSTLAGMYEQYF
>TRBV7-3|.|once|TRBJ2-4
TGTGCCAGCTCGGCCCCGGGGGAAAACATTCAGTACTTC
CASSAPGENIQYF
>TRBV7-6|.|.|TRBJ1-3
TGTGCCAGCAGCTTAGCCTATACTGGAAACACCATATATTTT
CASSLAYTGNTIYF
>TRBV6-2/TRBV6-3|.|.|TRBJ2-7
TGTGCCAGCAGTCTCCTCGGCGGGGGCCCCTACGAGCAGTACTTC
CASSLLGGGPYEQYF
>TRBV5-5|TRBD1|few|TRBJ1-6
TGTGCCAGCAGCCCAGGGGGTTCACCCCTCCACTTT
CASSPGGSPLHF
>TRBV14|.|.|TRBJ2-7
TGTGCCAGCAGCTCGTACCGACGGGTCCACGAGCAGTACTTC
CASSSYRRVHEQYF
>TRBV24-1|TRBD1|many|TRBJ1-2
TGTGCCACCAGCCCTGGGGACAGGGACTATGGCTACACCTTC
CATSPGDRDYGYTF
>TRBV20-1|.|.|TRBJ1-1
TGCAGTGCTAGAGGACAGATGAACACTGAAGCTTTCTTT
CSARGQMNTEAFF
>TRBV28|.|.|TRBJ1-6
TGTGCCAGCAGTTTATTAAGTCCCAGTGATTATAATTCACCCCTCCACTTT
CASSLLSPSDYNSPLHF
>TRBV10-3|TRBD1|.|TRBJ1-5
TGTGCCATCAGTGGACAGGGGGCGCCTGGGCAGCCCCAGCATTTT
CAISGQGAPGQPQHF
>TRBV4-2|TRBD1|many|TRBJ2-5
TGTGCCAGCAGCCAAGAGCTACAGGGGGCAGAGACCCAGTACTTC
CASSQELQGAETQYF
>TRBV4-1|.|many|TRBJ2-7
TGCGCCAGCAGCCAAGATCGGCAGGGAAGATACGAGCAGTACTTC
CASSQDRQGRYEQYF
>TRBV7-9|TRBD1|few|TRBJ2-5
TGTGCCAGCAGCGCCCGACAGGGATTCTTTCAAGAGACCCAGTACTTC
CASSARQGFFQETQYF
>TRBV5-6|.|many|TRBJ2-2
TGTGCCAGCAGCTCAGAGAAACAGGGCGCCGGGGAGCTGTTTTTT
CASSSEKQGAGELFF
>TRBV3-1|TRBD1|few|TRBJ2-1
TGTGCCAGCAGCCAAGGGACAGGGGGCGATGAGCAGTTCTTC
CASSQGTGGDEQFF
>TRBV7-9|.|.|TRBJ1-6
TGTGCCAGCAGCTTAGATCTGTACAGCTCACCCCTCCACTTT
CASSLDLYSSPLHF